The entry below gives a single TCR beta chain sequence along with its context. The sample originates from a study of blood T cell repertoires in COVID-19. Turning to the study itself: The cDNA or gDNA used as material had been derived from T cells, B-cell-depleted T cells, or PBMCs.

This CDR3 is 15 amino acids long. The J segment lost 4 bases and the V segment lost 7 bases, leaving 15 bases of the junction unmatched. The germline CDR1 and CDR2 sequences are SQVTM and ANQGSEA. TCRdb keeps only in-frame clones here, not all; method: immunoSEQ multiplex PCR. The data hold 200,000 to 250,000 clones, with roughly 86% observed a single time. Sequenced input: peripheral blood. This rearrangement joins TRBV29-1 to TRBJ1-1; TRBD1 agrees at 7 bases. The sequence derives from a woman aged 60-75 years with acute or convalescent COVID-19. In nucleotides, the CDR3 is TGCAGCGCCGACGGAGAGACAGGGCTTGTCACTGAAGCTTTCTTT. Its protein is CSADGETGLVTEAFF.